The sequence of this T cell receptor beta chain was determined in a study of vaccination effects on CD4 cells after COVID-19. Study summary: The culture medium for roughly 1.9 million PBMC per well included about 10 IU/ml IL-2 and about 10 ug/ml peptides. General observations from the study: Both infection-induced and vaccine-induced clones contracted markedly at late post-vaccination timepoints.

Repertoires were generated with immunoSEQ multiplex PCR, while TCRdb's copy carries only in-frame clones and drops some. The sample yields about 74,000 clones, 77% seen once. Subsequent to approximately 9 days of culture, CD4+ T cells were isolated. Nucleocapsid antibodies stayed negative before and after vaccination, showing no earlier SARS-CoV-2 infection. On day 3 and again on day 7, half the medium was replaced with IL-2 medium. This clone was seen only a few times. No antigen is known for it. The CDR3 loop spans 16 amino acids. Germline-derived CDR1 and CDR2 are LNHDA and SQIVND (reference sequence). The V and J ends lost 7 bases and 1 base, in that order; junction bases with no gene match: 7.

The material sequenced was CD4+ T cells from PBMCs cultured without peptide, taken before COVID-19 vaccination. This TCR derives from a human donor who received a COVID-19 vaccine. This rearrangement joins TRBV19 to TRBJ2-3; 11 nucleotides agree with TRBD1. CDR3 loop: CASMGTDRGRTDTQYF. For the CDR3, the DNA is TGTGCCAGTATGGGAACGGACAGGGGGCGCACAGATACGCAGTATTTT.